Listed below are T cell receptor beta chains from one sample, sequenced in a study of beta chain features in type 1 diabetes. Only in-frame clones appear in the TCRdb table, and some are missing; sequencing was by immunoSEQ multiplex PCR. The sample carries fewer than 200,000 clones, around 8% recorded once. Sequenced sample: central memory CD4+ T cells from blood. These receptor sequences come from a man between 18 and 29 years old in good health. CDR3s include the opening cysteine and the closing phenylalanine or tryptophan. Fields, in order: J gene, V gene, clone size, CDR3 protein. Clone size appears in some rows only: once, few, many, or a class for an expanded clone.

TRBJ2-3	TRBV28	few	CASRIPGSGKQDTQYF
TRBJ1-1	TRBV2	few	CASIPDTNTEAFF
TRBJ2-5	TRBV9	NA	CASSVGFLETQYF
TRBJ1-4	TRBV7-6	NA	CASSPSGQGWSNEKLFF
TRBJ1-2	TRBV9	NA	CASSGGNTGLDYGYTF
TRBJ1-3	TRBV5-1	few	CASSLELRSSSGNTIYF
TRBJ2-4	TRBV7-2	NA	CASSLDGAGGLNIQYF
TRBJ1-4	TRBV6-5	NA	CASSLGGGRDEKLFF
TRBJ2-4	TRBV11-2	few	CASSLEGGGRSPKNIQYF
TRBJ1-1	TRBV7-8	NA	CASSLVEQGRAFF
TRBJ1-5	TRBV4-3	NA	CASSPNAGVRQPQHF
TRBJ2-2	TRBV14	many	CASSQGLSTGELFF
TRBJ2-3	TRBV4-1	few	CASSLQFGGGLDTQYF
TRBJ1-5	TRBV7-9	many	CASSPGQGDSNQPQHF
TRBJ2-1	TRBV20-1	many	CSTGGRNEQFF
TRBJ1-3	TRBV30	once	CAWGPSGNTIYF
TRBJ1-5	TRBV30	few	CAWTTGGDQPQHF
TRBJ1-2	TRBV7-9	NA	CASSLVVGRVGDYGYTF
TRBJ2-7	TRBV5-6	NA	CASSLSGYEQYF
TRBJ2-1	TRBV7-9	NA	CASSLFKILAGGVYNEQFF
TRBJ1-2	TRBV6-6	NA	CASRYPMGQGYGYTF